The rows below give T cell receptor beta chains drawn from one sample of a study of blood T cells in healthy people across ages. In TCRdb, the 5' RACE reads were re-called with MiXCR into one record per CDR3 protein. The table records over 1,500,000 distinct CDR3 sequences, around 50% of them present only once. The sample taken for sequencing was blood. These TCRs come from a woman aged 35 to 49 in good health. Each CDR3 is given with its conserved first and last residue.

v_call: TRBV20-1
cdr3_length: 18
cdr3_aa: CSASLRLAGGRTYNEQFF

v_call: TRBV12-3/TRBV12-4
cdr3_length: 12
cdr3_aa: CASSLAETEQYF

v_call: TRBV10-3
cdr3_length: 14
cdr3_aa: CAISGQVYNSPLHF

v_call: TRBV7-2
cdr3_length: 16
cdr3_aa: CASSLEASGGQYTQYF

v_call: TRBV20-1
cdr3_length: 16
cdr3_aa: CSASRQGRQDSETQYF

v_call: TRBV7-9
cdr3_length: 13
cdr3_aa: CASSLEDGYGYTF

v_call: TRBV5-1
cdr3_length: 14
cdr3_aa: CASSALASTDTQYF

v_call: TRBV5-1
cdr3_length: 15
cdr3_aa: CASSLDRISSYEQYF

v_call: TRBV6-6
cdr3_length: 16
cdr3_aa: CASSPGGGYSSYEQYF

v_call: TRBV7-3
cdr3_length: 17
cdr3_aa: CASSSRLAGGISGELFF

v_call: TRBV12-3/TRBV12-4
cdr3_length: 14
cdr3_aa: CASSGDRDPETRYF

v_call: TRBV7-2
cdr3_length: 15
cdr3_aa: CASSTLGNRQETQYF

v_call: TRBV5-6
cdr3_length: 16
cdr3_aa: CASSLTTGEGTDTQYF

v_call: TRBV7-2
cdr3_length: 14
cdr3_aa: CASSFGPLSYEQFF

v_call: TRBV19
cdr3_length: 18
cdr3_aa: CASSINRDRQEGNYGYTF

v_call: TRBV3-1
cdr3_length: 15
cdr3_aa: CASSPPRTSGYTQYF

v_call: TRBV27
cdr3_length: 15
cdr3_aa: CASSSQGYSYNEQFF

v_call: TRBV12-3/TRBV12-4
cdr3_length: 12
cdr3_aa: CASSLWTPEQYF

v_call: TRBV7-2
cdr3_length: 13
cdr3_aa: CASTFGGGNEQYF

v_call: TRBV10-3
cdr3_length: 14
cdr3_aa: CAISPGLPQETQYF

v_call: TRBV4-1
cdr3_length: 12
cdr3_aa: CASSQEYNEQFF

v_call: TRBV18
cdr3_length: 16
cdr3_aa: CASSPRQDSITDTQYF

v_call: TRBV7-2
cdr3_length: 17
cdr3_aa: CASSPIPDDYHFYEQYF

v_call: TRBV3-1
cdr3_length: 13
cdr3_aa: CASSQDSAGKQYF

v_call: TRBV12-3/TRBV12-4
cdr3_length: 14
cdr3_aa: CASSLMGGGETQYF

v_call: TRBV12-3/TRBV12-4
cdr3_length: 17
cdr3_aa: CASSSYRGRFSDQPQHF

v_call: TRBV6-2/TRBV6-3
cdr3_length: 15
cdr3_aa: CASSYLKGLVSEQYF

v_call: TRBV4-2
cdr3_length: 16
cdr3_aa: CASSHLLAEVPDTQYF

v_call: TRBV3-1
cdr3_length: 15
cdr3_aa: CASSQDLSGQETRYF

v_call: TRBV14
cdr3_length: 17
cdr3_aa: CASSQDHAGTGNYEQYF

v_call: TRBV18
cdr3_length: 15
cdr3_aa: CASWKLADVTDTQYF

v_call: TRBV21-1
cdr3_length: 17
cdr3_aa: CASSNFQERGSYNEQFF

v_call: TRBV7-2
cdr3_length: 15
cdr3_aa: CASSLPAGPQETQYF

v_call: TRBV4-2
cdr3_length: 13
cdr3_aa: CASSQTRFHEQYF

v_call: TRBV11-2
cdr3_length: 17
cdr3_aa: CASSLGAGTGNYYEQYF

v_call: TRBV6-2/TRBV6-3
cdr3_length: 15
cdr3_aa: CASSPWTAALGTQYF

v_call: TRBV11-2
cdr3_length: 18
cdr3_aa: CASSLVARGGFSSYEQYF

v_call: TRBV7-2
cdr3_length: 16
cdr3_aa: CASSYLAGDKQETQYF

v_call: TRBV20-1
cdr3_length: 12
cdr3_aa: CSASVSSDEQFF

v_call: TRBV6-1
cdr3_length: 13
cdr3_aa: CASSQAPQETQYF

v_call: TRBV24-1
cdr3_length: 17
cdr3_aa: CATGGKPLAGPGNEQFF

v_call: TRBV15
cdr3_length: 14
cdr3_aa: CATSNGRIQETQYF

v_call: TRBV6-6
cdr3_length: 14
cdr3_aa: CASTVQGGSDTQYF

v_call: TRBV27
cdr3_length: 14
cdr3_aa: CASSFPGTNNEQFF

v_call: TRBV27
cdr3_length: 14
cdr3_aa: CASSASGVYNEQFF

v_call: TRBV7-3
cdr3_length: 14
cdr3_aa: CASSTGFGVTEAFF

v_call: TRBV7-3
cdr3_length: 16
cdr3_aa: CASSPQGASGGFEQFF

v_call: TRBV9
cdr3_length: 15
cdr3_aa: CASSVLGTTQETQYF

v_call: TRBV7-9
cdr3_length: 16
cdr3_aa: CASSLGGDRVRNEQFF

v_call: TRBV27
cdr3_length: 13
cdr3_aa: CASSLLFGNIQYF